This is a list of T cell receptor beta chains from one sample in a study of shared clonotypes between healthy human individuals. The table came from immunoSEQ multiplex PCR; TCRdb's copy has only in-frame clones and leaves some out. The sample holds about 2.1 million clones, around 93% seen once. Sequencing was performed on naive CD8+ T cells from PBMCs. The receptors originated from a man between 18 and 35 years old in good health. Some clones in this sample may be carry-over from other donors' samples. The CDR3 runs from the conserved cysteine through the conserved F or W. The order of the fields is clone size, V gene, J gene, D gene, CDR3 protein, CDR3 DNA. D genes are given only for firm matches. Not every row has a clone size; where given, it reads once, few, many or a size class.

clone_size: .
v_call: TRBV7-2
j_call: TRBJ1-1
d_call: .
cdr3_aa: CASSLVRGPNTEAFF
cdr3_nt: TGTGCCAGCAGCTTAGTCCGTGGTCCGAACACTGAAGCTTTCTTT

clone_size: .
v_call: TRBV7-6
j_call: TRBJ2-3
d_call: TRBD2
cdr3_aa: CASSRDLAGGPLHDTQYF
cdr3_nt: TGTGCCAGCAGCAGGGATTTAGCGGGAGGCCCGCTTCACGATACGCAGTATTTT

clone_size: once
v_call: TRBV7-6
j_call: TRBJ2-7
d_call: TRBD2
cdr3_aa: CASSLGLAGESGYEQYF
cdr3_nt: TGTGCCAGCAGCTTAGGACTAGCGGGAGAAAGTGGGTACGAGCAGTACTTC

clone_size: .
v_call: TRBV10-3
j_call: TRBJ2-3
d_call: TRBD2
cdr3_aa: CAISGTLAGGPPDTQYF
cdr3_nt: TGTGCCATCAGTGGAACACTAGCGGGAGGGCCACCAGATACGCAGTATTTT

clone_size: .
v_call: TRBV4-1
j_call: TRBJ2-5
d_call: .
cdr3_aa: CASSQPGLQETQYF
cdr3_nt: TGCGCCAGCAGCCAGCCGGGGCTTCAAGAGACCCAGTACTTC

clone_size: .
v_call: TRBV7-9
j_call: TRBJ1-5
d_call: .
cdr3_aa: CASSGEGINQPQHF
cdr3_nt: TGTGCCAGCAGCGGCGAGGGAATCAATCAGCCCCAGCATTTT

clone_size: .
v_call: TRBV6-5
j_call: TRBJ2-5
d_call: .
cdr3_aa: CASSRPGGAQYF
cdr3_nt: TGTGCCAGCAGTCGCCCCGGCGGGGCCCAGTACTTC

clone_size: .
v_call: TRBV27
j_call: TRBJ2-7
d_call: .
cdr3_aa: CASSSDRRGYEQYF
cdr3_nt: TGTGCCAGCAGTAGCGACAGGAGGGGGTACGAGCAGTACTTC

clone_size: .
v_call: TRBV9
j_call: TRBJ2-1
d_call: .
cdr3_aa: CASSVAAPPRDGNNEQFF
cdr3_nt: TGTGCCAGCAGCGTAGCTGCTCCACCCCGGGACGGCAACAATGAGCAGTTCTTC

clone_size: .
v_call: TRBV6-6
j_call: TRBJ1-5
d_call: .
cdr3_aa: CASSRGVAQPQHF
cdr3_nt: TGTGCCAGCAGTCGAGGGGTTGCTCAGCCCCAGCATTTT

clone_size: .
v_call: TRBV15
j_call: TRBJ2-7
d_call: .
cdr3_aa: CATSRDGPAYEQYF
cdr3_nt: TGTGCCACCAGCAGAGATGGCCCGGCCTACGAGCAGTACTTC

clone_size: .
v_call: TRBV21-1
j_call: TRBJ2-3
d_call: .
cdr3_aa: CASSNVQTTDTQYF
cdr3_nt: TGTGCCAGCAGCAATGTTCAAACCACAGATACGCAGTATTTT

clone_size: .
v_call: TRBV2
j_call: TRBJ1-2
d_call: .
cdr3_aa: CASSVAGEYYGYTF
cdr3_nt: TGTGCCAGCAGTGTCGCTGGGGAATACTATGGCTACACCTTC

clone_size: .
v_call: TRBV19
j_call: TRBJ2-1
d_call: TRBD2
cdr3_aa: CASSIGAGVHHEQFF
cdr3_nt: TGTGCCAGTAGTATCGGGGCGGGAGTTCACCATGAGCAGTTCTTC

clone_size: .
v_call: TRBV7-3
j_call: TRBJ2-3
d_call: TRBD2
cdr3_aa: CASSGGGSGSMTDTQYF
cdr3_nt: TGTGCCAGCTCTGGGGGCGGTAGCGGGAGCATGACAGATACGCAGTATTTT

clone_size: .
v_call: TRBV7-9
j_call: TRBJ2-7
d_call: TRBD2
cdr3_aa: CASSLGWASGASSSYEQYF
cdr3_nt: TGTGCCAGCAGCTTGGGTTGGGCTAGCGGGGCTTCGAGCTCCTACGAGCAGTACTTC

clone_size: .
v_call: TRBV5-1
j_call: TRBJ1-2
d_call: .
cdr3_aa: CASRGSHRTADYGYTF
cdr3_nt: TGCGCCAGCAGAGGGTCCCATCGAACAGCGGACTATGGCTACACCTTC

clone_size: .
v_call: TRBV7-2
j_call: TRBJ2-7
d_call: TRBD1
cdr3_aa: CASSYERGRVAYEQYF
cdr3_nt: TGTGCCAGCAGCTACGAGAGGGGGCGCGTTGCTTACGAGCAGTACTTC

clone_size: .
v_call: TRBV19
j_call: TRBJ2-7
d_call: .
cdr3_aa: CASSTGTGSYEQYF
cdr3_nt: TGTGCCAGTAGTACCGGGACTGGCTCCTACGAGCAGTACTTC

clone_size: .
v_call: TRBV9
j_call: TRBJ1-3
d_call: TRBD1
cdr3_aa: CASSDTGTGGNTIYF
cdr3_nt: TGTGCCAGCAGCGACACCGGGACAGGGGGCAACACCATATATTTT

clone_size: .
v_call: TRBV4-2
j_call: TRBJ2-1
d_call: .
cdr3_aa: CASSPQRLGPYNEQFF
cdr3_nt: TGTGCCAGCAGCCCTCAACGTCTAGGACCCTACAATGAGCAGTTCTTC

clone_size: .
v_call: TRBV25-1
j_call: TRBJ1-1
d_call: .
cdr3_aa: CASSGASSMPRSTEAFF
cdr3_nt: TGTGCCAGCAGTGGGGCATCCTCCATGCCCCGGAGCACTGAAGCTTTCTTT

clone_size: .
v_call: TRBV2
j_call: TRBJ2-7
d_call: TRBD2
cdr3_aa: CASLLAGIYEQYF
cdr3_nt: TGTGCCAGCTTGCTAGCGGGGATCTACGAGCAGTACTTC

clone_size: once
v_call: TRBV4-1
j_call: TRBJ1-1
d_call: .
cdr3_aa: CASSQAQNTEAFF
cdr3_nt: TGCGCCAGCAGCCAGGCCCAGAACACTGAAGCTTTCTTT

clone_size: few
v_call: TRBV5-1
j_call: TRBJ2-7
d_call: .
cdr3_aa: CASSLSSYEQYF
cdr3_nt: TGCGCCAGCAGCCTGTCCTCCTACGAGCAGTACTTC

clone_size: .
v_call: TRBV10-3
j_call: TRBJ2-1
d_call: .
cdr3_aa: CAISENPGEYNEQFF
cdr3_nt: TGTGCCATCAGTGAGAACCCGGGAGAGTACAATGAGCAGTTCTTC

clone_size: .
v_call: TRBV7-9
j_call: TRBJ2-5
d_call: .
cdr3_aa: CASSLAVTGQETQYF
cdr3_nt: TGTGCCAGCAGCTTAGCCGTGACAGGCCAAGAGACCCAGTACTTC

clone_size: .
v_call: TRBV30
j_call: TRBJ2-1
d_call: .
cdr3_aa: CAWSGQTYNEQFF
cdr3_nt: TGTGCCTGGAGTGGCCAGACCTACAATGAGCAGTTCTTC

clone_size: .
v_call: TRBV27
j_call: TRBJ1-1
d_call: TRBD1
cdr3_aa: CASSQTRTGLGNTEAFF
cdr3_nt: TGTGCCAGCAGTCAAACTCGGACAGGACTTGGAAACACTGAAGCTTTCTTT

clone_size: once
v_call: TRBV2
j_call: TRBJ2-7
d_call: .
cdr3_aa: CASSGHPGSYEQYF
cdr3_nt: TGTGCCAGCAGTGGTCACCCGGGATCCTACGAGCAGTACTTC

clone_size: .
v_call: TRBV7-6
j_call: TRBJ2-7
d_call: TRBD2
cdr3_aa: CASSPGEGTYEQYF
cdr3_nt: TGTGCCAGCAGCCCCGGGGAGGGGACCTACGAGCAGTACTTC

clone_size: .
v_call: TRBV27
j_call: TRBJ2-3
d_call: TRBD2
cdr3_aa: CASASGSSGTDTQYF
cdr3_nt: TGTGCCAGCGCCAGCGGGAGTTCTGGCACAGATACGCAGTATTTT

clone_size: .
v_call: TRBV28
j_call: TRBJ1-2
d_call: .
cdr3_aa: CASSLTPGTGYTF
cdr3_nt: TGTGCCAGCAGTCTAACCCCAGGGACTGGCTACACCTTC

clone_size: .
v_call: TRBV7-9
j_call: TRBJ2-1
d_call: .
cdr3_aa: CASSLVNLGVNEQFF
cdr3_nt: TGTGCCAGCAGCTTAGTCAATCTGGGCGTCAATGAGCAGTTCTTC

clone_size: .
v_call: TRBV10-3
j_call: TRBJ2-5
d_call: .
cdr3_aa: CAISAGGQQETQYF
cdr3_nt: TGTGCCATCAGTGCCGGCGGGCAACAAGAGACCCAGTACTTC

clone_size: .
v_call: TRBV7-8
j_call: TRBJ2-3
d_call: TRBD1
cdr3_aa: CASSLAPGTGGSDTQYF
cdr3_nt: TGTGCCAGCAGCTTAGCCCCCGGGACAGGGGGCTCGGATACGCAGTATTTT

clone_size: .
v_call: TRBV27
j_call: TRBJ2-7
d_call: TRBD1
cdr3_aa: CASSQTGGRYEQYF
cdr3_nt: TGTGCCAGCAGCCAGACAGGGGGTCGGTACGAGCAGTACTTC

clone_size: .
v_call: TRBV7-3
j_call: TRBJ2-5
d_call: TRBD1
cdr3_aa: CASRPSGTEPQETQYF
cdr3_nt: TGTGCCAGCAGGCCTTCCGGGACAGAACCCCAAGAGACCCAGTACTTC

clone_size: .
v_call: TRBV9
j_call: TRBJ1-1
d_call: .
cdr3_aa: CASSVGWGAHTEAFF
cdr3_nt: TGTGCCAGCAGCGTAGGTTGGGGGGCGCACACTGAAGCTTTCTTT

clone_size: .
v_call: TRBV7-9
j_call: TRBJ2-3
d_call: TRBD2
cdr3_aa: CASSYSGTSTDTQYF
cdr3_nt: TGTGCCAGCAGTTATAGCGGGACGAGCACAGATACGCAGTATTTT

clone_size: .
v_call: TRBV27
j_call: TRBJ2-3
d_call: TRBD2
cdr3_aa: CASRPGTSGHTDTQYF
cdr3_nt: TGTGCCAGCAGACCAGGGACTAGCGGTCACACAGATACGCAGTATTTT

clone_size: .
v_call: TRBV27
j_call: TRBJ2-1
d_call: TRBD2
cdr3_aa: CASSQLAGGYNEQFF
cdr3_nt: TGTGCCAGCAGTCAACTAGCGGGAGGGTACAATGAGCAGTTCTTC

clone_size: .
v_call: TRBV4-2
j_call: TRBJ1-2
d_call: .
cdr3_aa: CASSQDLAGGDGYTF
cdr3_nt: TGTGCCAGCAGCCAAGATTTGGCCGGGGGTGATGGCTACACCTTC

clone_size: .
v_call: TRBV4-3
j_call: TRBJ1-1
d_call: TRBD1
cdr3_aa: CASSQGTGPNTEAFF
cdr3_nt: TGCGCCAGCAGCCAAGGGACAGGGCCGAACACTGAAGCTTTCTTT

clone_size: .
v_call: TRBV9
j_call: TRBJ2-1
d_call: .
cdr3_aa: CASSPSSYNEQFF
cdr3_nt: TGTGCCAGCAGCCCGAGCTCCTACAATGAGCAGTTCTTC

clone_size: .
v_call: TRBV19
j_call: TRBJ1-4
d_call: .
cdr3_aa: CASSAGRINEKLFF
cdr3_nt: TGTGCCAGTTCTGCAGGGAGAATCAATGAAAAACTGTTTTTT

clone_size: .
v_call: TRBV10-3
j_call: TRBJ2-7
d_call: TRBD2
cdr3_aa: CAISNHPTSFQTSPYEQYF
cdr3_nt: TGTGCCATCAGCAATCACCCTACCTCCTTTCAGACTAGCCCCTACGAGCAGTACTTC

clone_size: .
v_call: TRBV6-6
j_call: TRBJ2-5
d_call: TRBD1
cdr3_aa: CASSTPVAGGETQYF
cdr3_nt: TGTGCCAGCAGTACCCCTGTGGCAGGGGGAGAGACCCAGTACTTC